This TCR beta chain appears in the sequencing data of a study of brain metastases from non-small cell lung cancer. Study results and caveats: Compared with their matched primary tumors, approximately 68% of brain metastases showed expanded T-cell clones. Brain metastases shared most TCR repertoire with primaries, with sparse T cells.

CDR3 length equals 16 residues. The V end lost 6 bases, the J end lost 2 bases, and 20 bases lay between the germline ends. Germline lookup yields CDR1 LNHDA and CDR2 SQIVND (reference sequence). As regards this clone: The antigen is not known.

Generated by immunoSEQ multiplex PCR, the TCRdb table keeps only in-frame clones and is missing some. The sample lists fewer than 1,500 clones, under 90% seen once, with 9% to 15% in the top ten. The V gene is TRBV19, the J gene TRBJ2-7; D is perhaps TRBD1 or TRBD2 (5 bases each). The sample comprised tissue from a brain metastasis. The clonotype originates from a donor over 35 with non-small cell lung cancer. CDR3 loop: CASSLRTGTDPYEQYF. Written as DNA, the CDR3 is TGTGCCAGTAGCCTGCGCACCGGGACCGACCCCTACGAGCAGTACTTC.